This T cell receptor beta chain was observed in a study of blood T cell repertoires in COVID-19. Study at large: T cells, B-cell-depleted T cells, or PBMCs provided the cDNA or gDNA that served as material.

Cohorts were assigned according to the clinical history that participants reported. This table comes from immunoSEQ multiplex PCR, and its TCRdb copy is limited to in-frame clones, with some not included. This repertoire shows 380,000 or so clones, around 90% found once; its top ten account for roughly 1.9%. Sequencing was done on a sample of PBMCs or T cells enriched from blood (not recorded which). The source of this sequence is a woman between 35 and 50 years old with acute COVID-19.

This chain's CDR3 is CAWDRGRRTEAFF. The CDR3, as DNA: TGTGCCTGGGACAGGGGACGAAGGACTGAAGCTTTCTTT. The rearrangement joins TRBV30 to TRBJ1-1, with 8 bases identical to TRBD1. The CDR3 sequence is 13 residues long. Germline values: CDR1 GTSNPN, CDR2 SVGIG (reference sequence). V trimming: 5 bases; J trimming: 5 bases; junction bases outside the gene matches: 7.